This paragraph covers one T cell receptor (beta chain) sequence. The antigen is undetermined. This entry belongs to a study of T-cell reconstitution after alpha-beta-depleted transplantation in children. Study observations and caveats: Surviving recipient T cells and thymic progenitors underlay high day-60 TCRbeta diversity in some patients. Expanded graft clones numbering several hundred reportedly gave rise to alpha-beta T cells about two months after transplant.

The CDR3 sequence is 12 residues long. V shed 6 bases and J 6 bases; nucleotides not matched to a gene: 5. Germline loops: CDR1 DFQATT, CDR2 SNEGSKA (reference sequence). Unique molecular identifiers were incorporated when the TCRbeta library was constructed. A single record per CDR3 protein comes from TCRdb applying MiXCR to the PCR reads. The sample holds about 250,000 distinct CDR3 sequences; around 25% are singletons and the top ten take about 5%. This chain connects TRBV20-1 to TRBJ2-7, with 10 bases that match TRBD2. Sequenced here: PBMCs, mostly from graft donor cells, sampled 360 days after TCRalphabeta/CD19-depleted stem cell transplant. The TCR originated in a female patient aged 2 to 10 who had a stem cell transplant for congenital amegakaryocytic thrombocytopenia, so the T cells may come from the graft donor. CDR3 nucleotide sequence: TGCAGTGCCTCACTAGCGGGACGCGAGCAGTACTTC. It is translated as CSASLAGREQYF.